This T cell receptor (beta chain) was obtained from a study of blood T cell repertoires in COVID-19. The CDR3 runs to 15 residues. Germline V gene sequence: CDR1 LGHNT, CDR2 FRNRAP. The V gene lost 1 base and the J gene lost 12 bases, with 19 bases spanning the gap. This clone was counted only a few times. Data came from immunoSEQ multiplex PCR; TCRdb stores just in-frame clones and leaves some out. Here the sample spans about 140,000 clones, approximately 86% being singletons. The sequence came from a woman aged 60-75 years with acute or convalescent COVID-19. The genes are TRBV12-5 and TRBJ2-1; a possible D gene is TRBD2 (6 bases). The sequenced sample consisted of peripheral blood. The CDR3 sequence: CASGLAMGGLQGQFF. Written as DNA, the CDR3 is TGTGCTAGTGGTTTGGCAATGGGGGGATTGCAAGGGCAGTTCTTC.